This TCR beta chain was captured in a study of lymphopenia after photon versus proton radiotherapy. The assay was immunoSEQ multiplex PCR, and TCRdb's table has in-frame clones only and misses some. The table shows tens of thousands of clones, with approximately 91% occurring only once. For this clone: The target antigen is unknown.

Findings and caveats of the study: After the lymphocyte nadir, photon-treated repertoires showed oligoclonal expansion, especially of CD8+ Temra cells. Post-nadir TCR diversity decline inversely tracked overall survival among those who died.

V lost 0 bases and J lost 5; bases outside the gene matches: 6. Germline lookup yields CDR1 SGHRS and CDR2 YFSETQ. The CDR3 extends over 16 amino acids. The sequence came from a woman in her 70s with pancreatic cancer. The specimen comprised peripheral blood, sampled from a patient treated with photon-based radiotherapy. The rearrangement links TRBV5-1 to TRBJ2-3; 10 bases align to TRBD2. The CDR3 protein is CASSLEAGGSGDTQYF. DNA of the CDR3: TGCGCCAGCAGCTTGGAAGCGGGAGGGTCGGGAGATACGCAGTATTTT.